The 17 T cell receptor beta chains presented below share a single source sample, sequenced in a study of blood T cell repertoires in COVID-19. Libraries were prepared by immunoSEQ multiplex PCR; TCRdb keeps only in-frame clonotypes and omits some of them. The repertoire holds fewer than 200,000 clones, 83% seen once, with approximately 4% in the top ten. Sequencing was carried out using PBMCs or T cells enriched from blood (not recorded which). These TCRs come from a woman aged 45-65 years in a cohort exposed to, infected with or recovered from COVID-19 (not recorded which).

The chain employs TRBV19 and TRBJ2-5; a weak D match, TRBD2 (5 bases). The germline CDR1 and CDR2 sequences are LNHDA and SQIVND (reference sequence). This CDR3 contains 12 residues. The V gene lost 4 bases and the J gene lost 4 bases, with 7 bases spanning the gap. The CDR3, as DNA: TGTGCCAGTAGTAATCGGGGAGAGACCCAGTACTTC. Encoded protein: CASSNRGETQYF.

The CDR3 DNA reads TGTGCCAGCAGCCATCACGGGACGAACACCGGGGAGCTGTTTTTT. Residues: CASSHHGTNTGELFF. This chain links TRBV3-1 (or the pseudogene TRBV3-2) with TRBJ2-2; D possibly corresponds to TRBD2 (5 bases). The CDR3 is 15 residues long. The V gene's germline CDR1 is LGHDT and CDR2 YNNKEL (reference sequence). V lost 3 bases and J lost 0, with 8 bases in between.

This sequence joins TRBV7-2 and TRBJ2-1, with D tentatively TRBD1 (5 bases). There are 16 residues in the CDR3. Trimming removed 1 base from V and 1 base from J, with 11 bases in between. The germline gives CDR1 SGHTA, CDR2 FQGNSA. In nucleotides, the CDR3 is TGTGCCAGCAGCTTAGATCCCAGGGTATCCTACAATGAGCAGTTCTTC. Protein product: CASSLDPRVSYNEQFF.

This clone was counted a few times. The chain carries TRBV21-1 and TRBJ1-5. TRBV21-1 constitutes a pseudogene. This CDR3 has 16 amino acids. The CDR3 DNA follows: TGTGCCAGCAGCAATTTTCCAGCCCGGGGCAATCAGCCCCAGCATTTT. Protein: CASSNFPARGNQPQHF.

The rearrangement uses TRBV28 and TRBJ1-4; a possible D gene is TRBD1 (6 bases). Germline V gene data show CDR1 as MDHEN and CDR2 as SYDVKM. Trimming pared 6 bases from V and 4 bases from J, leaving 18 bases between. CDR3 length: 16 amino acids. The chain's CDR3 is CASRGGLDSLNEKLFF. CDR3 bases: TGTGCCAGCAGGGGTGGGCTGGACAGCCTTAATGAAAAACTGTTTTTT.

The rearrangement uses TRBV7-2 and TRBJ2-3, with 12 bases matching TRBD2. This CDR3 region has 14 residues. Germline values: CDR1 SGHTA, CDR2 FQGNSA. Trimming took 5 bases from V and 8 from J; bases not matched to a gene: 5. CDR3: CASSPSGGAGTQYF. The DNA of the CDR3 is TGTGCCAGCAGCCCTAGCGGGGGGGCGGGTACGCAGTATTTT.

This chain uses TRBV21-1 with TRBJ2-1; the table's D call, TRBD1, was not checked against the DNA. TRBV21-1 counts as a pseudogene. This CDR3 has 17 amino acids. In DNA, the CDR3 is TGTGCCAGCAGCAAAAGAGACACCCGGAAAACCTACAATGAGCAGTTCTTC. Translating it yields CASSKRDTRKTYNEQFF.

The chain employs TRBV19 and TRBJ2-1; D uncertain. The V and J ends lost 3 bases and 6 bases respectively, with 3 bases between them. The CDR3 has 11 amino acids. CDR1 LNHDA and CDR2 SQIVND come from the germline V gene (reference sequence). The CDR3: CASSILNEQFF. CDR3 in DNA: TGTGCCAGTAGTATCCTCAATGAGCAGTTCTTC. The full variable domain, completed using reference TRBV19 and TRBJ2-1, is DGGITQSPKYLFRKEGQNVTLSCEQNLNHDAMYWYRQDPGQGLRLIYYSQIVNDFQKGDIAEGYSVSREKKESFPLTVTSAQKNPTAFYLCASSILNEQFFGPGTRLTVL.

This chain links TRBV28 with TRBJ1-1; TRBD1 matches 9 bases. CDR1 is MDHEN, CDR2 SYDVKM, per germline. The CDR3 has 15 residues. V dropped 9 bases and J dropped 6; count of bases not matched to a gene: 14. As DNA, the CDR3 is TGTGCCAGTGCAGATGACAGGGGGGTTAAGTCTGAAGCTTTCTTT. Translated, it gives CASADDRGVKSEAFF.

V gene TRBV4-3 combines with J gene TRBJ2-7; tentatively, D is TRBD2 (7 bases). CDR1 is LGHNA, CDR2 YSLEER, per germline. V was clipped by 0 bases and J by 2 bases, with 11 bases between them. The CDR3 is 15 amino acids. Here the CDR3 DNA reads TGCGCCAGCAGCCAAGAGGGGGGGGCGACCTACGAGCAGTACTTC. This translates into CASSQEGGATYEQYF.

The chain couples TRBV3-1 (or the pseudogene TRBV3-2) to TRBJ2-1, with 7 nucleotides matching TRBD2. Germline CDR1 LGHDT, CDR2 YNNKEL (reference sequence). V dropped 2 bases and J dropped 5; count of bases not matched to a gene: 9. The length of the CDR3 is 16 residues. CDR3 sequence (DNA): TGTGCCAGCAGCCAACGCTGGGGAGGGTCAAACAATGAGCAGTTCTTC. Its protein product is CASSQRWGGSNNEQFF.

This sequence joins TRBV3-1 (or the pseudogene TRBV3-2) and TRBJ2-2, with a weak D call TRBD2 (6 bases). Trimming pared 0 bases from V and 6 bases from J, leaving 17 bases between. The CDR3 extends over 17 amino acids. The germline V gene has CDR1 LGHDT and CDR2 YNNKEL (reference sequence). CDR3 in amino acids: CASSQEGGGKSAGELFF. CDR3 nucleotides: TGTGCCAGCAGCCAAGAAGGTGGCGGGAAGTCGGCCGGGGAGCTGTTTTTT.

The gene calls are TRBV15 and TRBJ1-5, with 7 bases lining up with TRBD1. The CDR3 sequence is 16 residues long. The trim removed 1 base at V and 2 bases at J, leaving 5 bases unmatched. Germline CDR1 LNHNV, CDR2 YYDKDF (reference sequence). DNA of the CDR3: TGTGCCACCAGCAGAGGCAGGGGGAAAGGCAATCAGCCCCAGCATTTT. Amino acid sequence: CATSRGRGKGNQPQHF. The complete variable domain, with remaining parts taken from reference TRBV15 and TRBJ1-5, reads DAMVIQNPRYQVTQFGKPVTLSCSQTLNHNVMYWYQQKSSQAPKLLFHYYDKDFNNEADTPDNFQSRRPNTSFCFLDIRSPGLGDTAMYLCATSRGRGKGNQPQHFGDGTRLSIL.

The chain links TRBV28 to TRBJ1-2; 8 bases are shared with TRBD1. The V and J ends lost 6 bases and 5 bases, in that order; junction bases with no gene match: 17. The CDR3 consists of 17 residues. Per the germline V gene, CDR1 is MDHEN and CDR2 is SYDVKM. In DNA form, the CDR3 reads TGTGCCAGCAGCCGAGGGGGGCAGGGGGCGCAGCTATATGGCTACACCTTC. This sequence encodes CASSRGGQGAQLYGYTF.

CDR3 region: CAWSADLDSKFSNQPQHF. CDR3 nucleotides: TGTGCCTGGAGTGCAGACTTGGACAGCAAGTTTAGCAATCAGCCCCAGCATTTT. The V gene is TRBV30, the J gene TRBJ1-5; D perhaps matches TRBD1 (6 bases). CDR3 size: 18 residues. Germline values: CDR1 GTSNPN, CDR2 SVGIG (reference sequence). V lost 1 base to trimming and J lost 0 bases, with 19 bases between them.

This CDR3 reads CASSPSGRGDNSPLHF. The CDR3 DNA sequence: TGCGCCAGCAGCCCATCAGGGAGGGGGGATAATTCACCCCTCCACTTT. This sequence joins TRBV5-1 and TRBJ1-6; TRBD1 might be the D (6 bases). In germline, CDR1 is SGHRS, CDR2 YFSETQ. This CDR3 is 16 amino acids long. The V end was cut by 4 bases, the J end by 5 bases, with 16 bases between.

The chain has TRBV7-3 and TRBJ2-2, with D perhaps TRBD2 (6 bases). This CDR3 is 16 amino acids long. Trimming cost V 6 bases and J 1 base, with 15 bases left between them. The germline V gene has CDR1 SGHTA and CDR2 FQGTGA. The CDR3: CASRGSAGRNTGELFF. Written as DNA, the CDR3 is TGTGCCAGCAGGGGGAGTGCGGGAAGGAACACCGGGGAGCTGTTTTTT.